The 15 T cell receptor beta chains below come from one sample, sequenced in a study of blood T cells in healthy people across ages. A second roughly 6 to 11 cycle PCR used barcoded and J-beta primers. TCRdb analysed the 5' RACE reads with MiXCR anew, one entry per CDR3 protein. The sample contains some 640,000 distinct CDR3 sequences, about 30% of which appear only once. Input material: blood. These receptors were collected from an elderly woman in good health.

In this sample, this clonotype turned up many times. The chain has TRBV20-1 and TRBJ1-2, with TRBD1 matching over 9 bases. Germline V gives CDR1 DFQATT, CDR2 SNEGSKA (reference sequence). CDR3 length equals 15 residues. The J segment lost 8 bases and the V segment lost 0 bases, leaving 10 bases of the junction unmatched. The CDR3 DNA is TGCAGTGCTAGAGACGTATCCGGGACAGGGCACGGCTACACCTTC. Encoded protein: CSARDVSGTGHGYTF.

V usage is TRBV7-3 and J usage is TRBJ1-1; weak D call: TRBD1 (6 bases). Deletions cut 5 bases from V and 5 bases from J, with 18 bases between. Per germline, CDR1 SGHTA and CDR2 FQGTGA. CDR3 size: 15 residues. The CDR3 spells CASSPMGPGATEAFF. DNA of the CDR3: TGTGCCAGCAGCCCTATGGGCCCAGGGGCAACTGAAGCTTTCTTT.

At least ten counts were recorded for this clonotype. This chain links TRBV7-2 with TRBJ2-5; D may be TRBD2 (6 bases). Germline V gene lookup returns CDR1 SGHTA and CDR2 FQGNSA. Trimming took 4 bases from V and 2 from J, leaving 11 bases between them. The CDR3 is made up of 14 amino acids. The CDR3 protein is CASSSVAGQETQYF. The DNA of the CDR3 is TGTGCCAGCAGCTCGGTGGCGGGGCAAGAGACCCAGTACTTC.

V and J are TRBV20-1 and TRBJ2-3; 8 bases agree with TRBD2. Per the germline V gene, CDR1 is DFQATT and CDR2 is SNEGSKA (reference sequence). The V and J ends lost 5 bases and 1 base, in that order; junction bases with no gene match: 5. This CDR3 contains 14 residues. DNA of the CDR3: TGCAGTGCTCTATTCGGGGGGGGCACAGATACGCAGTATTTT. This gives the protein CSALFGGGTDTQYF.

This clonotype was seen ten or more times. The chain links TRBV2 to TRBJ2-1; 16 bases align to TRBD2. The CDR3 has 20 residues. V shed 4 bases, J shed 2 bases, and the junction held 11 bases outside the gene matches. Germline V gene sequence: CDR1 SNHLY, CDR2 FYNNEI. CDR3: CASSVPGLAGGTNTYNEQFF. CDR3 sequence (DNA): TGTGCCAGCAGTGTCCCGGGACTAGCGGGGGGGACTAATACCTACAATGAGCAGTTCTTC.

This clonotype was detected many times. CDR3 sequence reads: CASSHPRGATTEAFF. Here the CDR3 DNA reads TGTGCCAGCAGCCACCCACGGGGGGCTACCACTGAAGCTTTCTTT. The rearrangement uses TRBV3-1 and TRBJ1-1; D may be TRBD1 (6 bases). Deletions cut 3 bases from V and 4 bases from J, with 15 bases between. There are 15 residues in the CDR3. From germline, CDR1 is LGHDT and CDR2 YNNKEL (reference sequence).

This clonotype occurred many times. The rearrangement joins TRBV6-4 to TRBJ2-3; 8 bases line up with TRBD2. Germline values: CDR1 MRHNA, CDR2 SNTAGT. The CDR3 totals 15 residues. The V gene end was trimmed by 4 bases and the J gene end by 1 base; junction bases not matched to a gene: 4. CDR3 bases: TGTGCCAGCAGTGGACTAGCGCTTCGCACAGATACGCAGTATTTT. Protein sequence: CASSGLALRTDTQYF.

This clonotype has a count of ten or more. The rearrangement uses TRBV9 and TRBJ2-5; a weak D match, TRBD1 (5 bases). V was trimmed by 2 bases and J by 1 base, leaving 18 bases between them. CDR1 is SGDLS and CDR2 is YYNGEE in the germline V gene. The CDR3 extends over 17 amino acids. The CDR3 spells CASSVGRDRTLQETQYF. The CDR3 DNA follows: TGTGCCAGCAGCGTGGGTCGCGACAGAACCCTCCAAGAGACCCAGTACTTC.

This chain uses TRBV25-1 with TRBJ1-3; weak D call: TRBD1 (5 bases). CDR3 length: 18 residues. V dropped 2 bases and J dropped 4 bases, with 21 bases sitting between them. Germline values: CDR1 MGHDK, CDR2 SYGVNS. The CDR3: CASSERERGTAGGNTIYF. The CDR3 DNA follows: TGTGCCAGCAGTGAAAGGGAGAGGGGCACGGCTGGCGGAAACACCATATATTTT.

About this clonotype: This may stem from a read error, because a much larger clone lies one nucleotide away. This chain joins TRBV15 and TRBJ2-6; tentative D call: TRBD1 (5 bases). This CDR3 is 16 amino acids long. CDR1 and CDR2 from the germline V gene are LNHNV and YYDKDF (reference sequence). CDR3 in DNA: TGTGCCACCAGCGGTCCAAGGGGCACTGGGGCCAGCGTCCTGACTTTC. Residues: CATSGPRGTGASVLTF.

The chain is built from TRBV6-2 or TRBV6-3 and TRBJ2-1; 11 nucleotides agree with TRBD2. This CDR3 is 14 amino acids long. J was trimmed by 8 bases and V by 6 bases; bases with no gene match: 6. The germline V gene encodes CDR1 MNHEY and CDR2 SVGEGT. Here the CDR3 DNA reads TGTGCCAGCAGACTTAGCGGGGGGGGCCATGAGCAGTTCTTC. Residues: CASRLSGGGHEQFF.

This clonotype was seen many times. The gene calls are TRBV6-1 and TRBJ1-2, with D unresolved. Germline loops: CDR1 MNHNS, CDR2 SASEGT. Trimming stripped 8 bases from V and 3 bases from J, with 13 bases between. This CDR3 comprises 13 residues. The CDR3 loop is CASLPGRDYGYTF. CDR3 nucleotide sequence: TGTGCCAGCCTACCGGGTCGGGACTATGGCTACACCTTC.

This clonotype was seen only a few times. A junction end diverges from the germline sequence, so it may reflect a read error. The gene calls are TRBV20-1 and TRBJ1-6; 9 bases align to TRBD1. This CDR3 comprises 14 residues. The germline gives CDR1 DFQATT, CDR2 SNEGSKA (reference sequence). The CDR3 is CSAEGTGRNSPPHF. CDR3 sequence (DNA): TGCAGTGCCGAGGGGACAGGGCGGAACTCACCCCCCCACTTT.

At least ten counts were recorded for this clonotype. The chain is built from TRBV3-1 and TRBJ1-5; D possibly corresponds to TRBD1 (5 bases). Germline CDR1 and CDR2: LGHDT and YNNKEL (reference sequence). This CDR3 spans 14 amino acids. V was shortened by 2 bases and J by 4 bases, with 9 bases between the two germline ends. In DNA, the CDR3 is TGTGCCAGCAGCCAATCCCGGACAAATCAGCCCCAGCATTTT. Encoded protein: CASSQSRTNQPQHF.

This clonotype was counted only a few times. The V call is TRBV12-3 or TRBV12-4, the J call TRBJ1-4; unclear D gene. The CDR3 has 12 residues. V lost 7 bases to trimming and J lost 8 bases, with 11 bases between them. For the CDR3, the DNA is TGTGCCAGCATACGGAGAGGGGAAAAACTGTTTTTT. Its protein is CASIRRGEKLFF.